The present TCR beta chain was sequenced within a study of T cell changes during pregnancy in multiple sclerosis. This clone was found once. Germline loops: CDR1 MDHEN, CDR2 SYDVKM. The V segment lost 5 bases and the J segment 5 bases; nucleotides outside the gene matches: 8. There are 15 residues in the CDR3. Data came from immunoSEQ multiplex PCR; TCRdb stores just in-frame clones and leaves some out. The sample yields around 65,000 clones, roughly nine tenths seen once. Material: peripheral blood, obtained in the first trimester of pregnancy. The genes are TRBV28 and TRBJ2-5; 10 bases fit TRBD1. This TCR came from a female donor in good health, enrolled as a control in a pregnancy study. As DNA, the CDR3 is TGTGCCAGCAGTACCCGACAGGGGGCGGGGGAGACCCAGTACTTC. Its translation: CASSTRQGAGETQYF.